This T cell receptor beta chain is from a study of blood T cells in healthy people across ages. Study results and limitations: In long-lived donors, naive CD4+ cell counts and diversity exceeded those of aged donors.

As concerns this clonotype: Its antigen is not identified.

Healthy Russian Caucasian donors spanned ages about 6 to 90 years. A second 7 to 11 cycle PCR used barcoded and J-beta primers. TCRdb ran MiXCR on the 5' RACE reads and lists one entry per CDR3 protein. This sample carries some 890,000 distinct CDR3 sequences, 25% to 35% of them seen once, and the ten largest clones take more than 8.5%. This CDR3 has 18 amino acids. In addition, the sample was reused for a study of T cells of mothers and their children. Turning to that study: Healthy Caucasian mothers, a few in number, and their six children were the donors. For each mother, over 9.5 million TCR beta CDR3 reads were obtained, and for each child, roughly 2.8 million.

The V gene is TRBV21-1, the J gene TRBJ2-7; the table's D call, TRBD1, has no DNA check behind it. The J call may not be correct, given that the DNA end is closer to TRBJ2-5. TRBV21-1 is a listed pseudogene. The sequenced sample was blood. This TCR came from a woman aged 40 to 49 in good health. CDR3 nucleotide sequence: TGTGCCAGCAGCAAAGATGGTGGTGGCCCAAACGGCGCAGAGACCCAGTACTTC. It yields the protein CASSKDGGGPNGAETQYF.